The text below deals with one T cell receptor beta chain. This sample is drawn from a study of T cell responses to AZD1222 COVID-19 vaccine. Produced via immunoSEQ multiplex PCR; TCRdb's table is partial and in-frame only. Found here are 130,000 or so clones, roughly 90% of them singletons; the top ten hold over 2.5%. Germline lookup yields CDR1 SNHLY and CDR2 FYNNEI. V lost 7 bases to trimming and J lost 6 bases; unmatched junction nucleotides: 5. The CDR3 covers 13 residues. The sequence derives from an adult in good health. This specimen consisted of peripheral blood, obtained on day 0 of AZD1222 vaccination. The chain uses TRBV2 and TRBJ1-5; 8 positions agree with TRBD1. CDR3 region: CASKQGASQPQHF. CDR3 nucleotide sequence: TGTGCCAGCAAGCAGGGGGCGAGTCAGCCCCAGCATTTT.